The clone carrying this TCR beta chain was recorded once. Its antigen is not known. The ends were cut back, 1 base at V and 0 bases at J, with 7 bases in the middle. This CDR3 has 14 residues. The germline V gene encodes CDR1 SGHRS and CDR2 YFSETQ. This sample is drawn from a study of T cell responses to AZD1222 COVID-19 vaccine. The study's findings and limits: Clonal diversity may have been underestimated in mostly white British donors.

Libraries were prepared by immunoSEQ multiplex PCR; TCRdb keeps only in-frame clonotypes and omits some of them. The sample records 100,000 to 150,000 clones, 88% being singletons. This sequence originates from an adult who received the AZD1222 COVID-19 vaccine. Sequenced here: peripheral blood, sampled 28 days after the second AZD1222 dose. The chain is built from TRBV5-1 and TRBJ1-1; D call uncertain. Here the CDR3 reads CASSLTPVNTEAFF. CDR3 nucleotides: TGCGCCAGCAGCTTGACTCCAGTGAACACTGAAGCTTTCTTT.